This T cell receptor beta chain was sequenced in a study of blood T cell repertoires in COVID-19. Sequencing was performed with immunoSEQ multiplex PCR; in TCRdb, only in-frame clones are kept and a portion is missing. The sample shows tens of thousands of clones, approximately 91% of them seen only once. The CDR3 length is 15 residues. The V gene's germline CDR1 is LNHDA and CDR2 SQIVND (reference sequence). Trimming shortened V by 3 bases and J by 0 bases, and 9 bases separated the two germline ends. The sample taken for sequencing was peripheral blood. The gene calls are TRBV19 and TRBJ1-3; D gene ambiguous. This receptor was obtained from a man aged 45-65 years with active COVID-19. CDR3 DNA sequence: TGTGCCAGTAGTATTGCGGGTACCTCTGGAAACACCATATATTTT. It codes for CASSIAGTSGNTIYF. Looking up the rest from reference TRBV19 and TRBJ1-3 gives the full variable domain: DGGITQSPKYLFRKEGQNVTLSCEQNLNHDAMYWYRQDPGQGLRLIYYSQIVNDFQKGDIAEGYSVSREKKESFPLTVTSAQKNPTAFYLCASSIAGTSGNTIYFGEGSWLTVV.